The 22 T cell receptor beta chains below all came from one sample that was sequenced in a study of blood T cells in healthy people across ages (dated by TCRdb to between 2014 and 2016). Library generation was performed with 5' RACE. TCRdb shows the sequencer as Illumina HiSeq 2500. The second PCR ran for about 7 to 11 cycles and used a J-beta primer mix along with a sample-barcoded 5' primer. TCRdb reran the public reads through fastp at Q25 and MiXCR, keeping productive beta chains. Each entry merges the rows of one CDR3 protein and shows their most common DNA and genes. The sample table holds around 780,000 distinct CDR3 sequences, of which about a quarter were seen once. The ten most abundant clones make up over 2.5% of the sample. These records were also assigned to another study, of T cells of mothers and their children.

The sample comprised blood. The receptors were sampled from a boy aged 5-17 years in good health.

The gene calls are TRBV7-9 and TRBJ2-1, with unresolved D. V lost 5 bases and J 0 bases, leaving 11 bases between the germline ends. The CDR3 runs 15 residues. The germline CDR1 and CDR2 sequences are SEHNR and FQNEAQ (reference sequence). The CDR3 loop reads CASSVLAVSYNEQFF. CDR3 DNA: TGTGCCAGCAGCGTCCTTGCGGTCTCCTACAATGAGCAGTTCTTC.

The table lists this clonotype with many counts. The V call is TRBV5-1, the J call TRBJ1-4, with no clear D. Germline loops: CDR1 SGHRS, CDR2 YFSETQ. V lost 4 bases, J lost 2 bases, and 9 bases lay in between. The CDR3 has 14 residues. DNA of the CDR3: TGCGCCAGCAGCGAAGGTCCGACTAATGAAAAACTGTTTTTT. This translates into CASSEGPTNEKLFF.

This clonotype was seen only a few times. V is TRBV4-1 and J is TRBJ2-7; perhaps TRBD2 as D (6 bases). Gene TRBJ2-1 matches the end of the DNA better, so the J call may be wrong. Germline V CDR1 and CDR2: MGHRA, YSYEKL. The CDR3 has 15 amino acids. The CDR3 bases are TGCGCCAGCAGTTTCTCGGGGGAAATCGGAAATGAGCAGTTCTTC. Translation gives CASSFSGEIGNEQFF.

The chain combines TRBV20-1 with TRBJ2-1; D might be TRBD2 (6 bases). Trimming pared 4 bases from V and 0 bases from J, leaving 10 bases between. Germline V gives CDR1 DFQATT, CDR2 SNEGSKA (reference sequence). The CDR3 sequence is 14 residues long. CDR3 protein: CSAISGSSYNEQFF. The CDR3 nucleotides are TGCAGTGCTATCTCCGGGAGCTCCTACAATGAGCAGTTCTTC.

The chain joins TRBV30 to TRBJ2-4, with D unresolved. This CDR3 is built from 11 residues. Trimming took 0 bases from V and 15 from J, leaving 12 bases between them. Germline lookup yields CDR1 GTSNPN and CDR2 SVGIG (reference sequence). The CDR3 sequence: CAWSVTIHRYF. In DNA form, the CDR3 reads TGTGCCTGGAGTGTAACAATTCATCGGTACTTC.

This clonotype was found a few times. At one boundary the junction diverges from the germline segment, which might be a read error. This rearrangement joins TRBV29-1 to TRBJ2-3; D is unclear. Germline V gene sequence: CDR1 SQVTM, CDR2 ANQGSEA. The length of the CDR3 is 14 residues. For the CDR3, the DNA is TGCGGCGTTGAAGGCGACGGCCACACAGATACGCAGTATTTT. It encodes CGVEGDGHTDTQYF.

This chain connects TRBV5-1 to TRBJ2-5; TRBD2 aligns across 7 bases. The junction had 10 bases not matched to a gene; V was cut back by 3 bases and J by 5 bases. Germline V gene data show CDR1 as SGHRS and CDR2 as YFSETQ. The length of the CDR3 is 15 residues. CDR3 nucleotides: TGCGCCAGCAGCTGGGGGACTACGTCGTCGGAGACCCAGTACTTC. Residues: CASSWGTTSSETQYF.

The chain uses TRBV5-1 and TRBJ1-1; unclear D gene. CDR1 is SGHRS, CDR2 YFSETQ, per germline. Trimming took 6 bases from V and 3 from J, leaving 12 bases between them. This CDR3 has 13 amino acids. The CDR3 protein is CASNEDGYTEAFF. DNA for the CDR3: TGCGCCAGCAACGAGGACGGATACACTGAAGCTTTCTTT.

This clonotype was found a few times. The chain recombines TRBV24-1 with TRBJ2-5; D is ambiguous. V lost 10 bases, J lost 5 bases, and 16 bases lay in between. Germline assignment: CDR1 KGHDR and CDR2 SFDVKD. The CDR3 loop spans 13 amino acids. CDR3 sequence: CATSRTSGETQYF. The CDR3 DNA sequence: TGTGCCACGTCGAGGACCTCTGGGGAGACCCAGTACTTC.

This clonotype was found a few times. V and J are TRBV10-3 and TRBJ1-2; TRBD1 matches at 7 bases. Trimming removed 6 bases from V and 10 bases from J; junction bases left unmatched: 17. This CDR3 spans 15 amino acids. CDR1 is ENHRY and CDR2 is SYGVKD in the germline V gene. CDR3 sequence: CAISGRGKLGGDYTF. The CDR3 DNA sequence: TGTGCCATCAGCGGCAGGGGGAAACTCGGTGGGGACTACACCTTC.

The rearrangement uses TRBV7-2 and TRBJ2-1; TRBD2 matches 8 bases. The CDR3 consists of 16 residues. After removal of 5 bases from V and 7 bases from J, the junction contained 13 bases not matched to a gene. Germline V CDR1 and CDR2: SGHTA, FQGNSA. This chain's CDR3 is CASSRFGGAIGNEQFF. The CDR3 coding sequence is TGTGCCAGCAGCCGTTTCGGGGGGGCGATCGGGAATGAGCAGTTCTTC.

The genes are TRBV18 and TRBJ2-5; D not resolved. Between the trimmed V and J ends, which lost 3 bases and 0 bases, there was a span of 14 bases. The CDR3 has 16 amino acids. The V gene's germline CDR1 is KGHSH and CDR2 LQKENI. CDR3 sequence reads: CASSPVWSSDQETQYF. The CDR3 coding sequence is TGTGCCAGCTCACCGGTGTGGTCTAGTGACCAAGAGACCCAGTACTTC.

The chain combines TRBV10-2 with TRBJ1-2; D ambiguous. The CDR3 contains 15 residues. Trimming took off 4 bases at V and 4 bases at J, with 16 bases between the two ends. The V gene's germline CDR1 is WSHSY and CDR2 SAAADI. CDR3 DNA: TGCGCCAGCAGTGTTAGAGATAACTTGTCCTATGGCTACACCTTC. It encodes CASSVRDNLSYGYTF.

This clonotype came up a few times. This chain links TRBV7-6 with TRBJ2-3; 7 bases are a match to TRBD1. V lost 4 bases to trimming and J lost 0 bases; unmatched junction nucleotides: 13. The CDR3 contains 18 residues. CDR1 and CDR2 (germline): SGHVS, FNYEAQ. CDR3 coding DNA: TGTGCCAGCAGCTCAAAGCCCCGACAGGGCGTCAGCACAGATACGCAGTATTTT. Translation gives CASSSKPRQGVSTDTQYF. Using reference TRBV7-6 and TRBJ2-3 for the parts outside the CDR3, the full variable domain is GAGVSQSPRYKVTKRGQDVALRCDPISGHVSLYWYRQALGQGPEFLTYFNYEAQQDKSGLPNDRFSAERPEGSISTLTIQRTEQRDSAMYRCASSSKPRQGVSTDTQYFGPGTRLTVL.

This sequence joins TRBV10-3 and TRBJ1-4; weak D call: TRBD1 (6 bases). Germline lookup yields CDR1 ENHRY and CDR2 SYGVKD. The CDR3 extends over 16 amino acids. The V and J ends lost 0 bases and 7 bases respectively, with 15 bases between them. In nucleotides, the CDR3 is TGTGCCATCAGTGAGTCGATTGGGGGGCTGGGTGAAAAACTGTTTTTT. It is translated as CAISESIGGLGEKLFF.

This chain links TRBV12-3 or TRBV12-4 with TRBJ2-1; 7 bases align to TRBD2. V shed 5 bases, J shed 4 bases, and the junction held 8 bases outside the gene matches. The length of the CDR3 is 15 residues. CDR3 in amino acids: CASSVSSGVYNEQFF. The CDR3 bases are TGTGCCAGCAGTGTCTCTAGCGGAGTTTACAATGAGCAGTTCTTC.

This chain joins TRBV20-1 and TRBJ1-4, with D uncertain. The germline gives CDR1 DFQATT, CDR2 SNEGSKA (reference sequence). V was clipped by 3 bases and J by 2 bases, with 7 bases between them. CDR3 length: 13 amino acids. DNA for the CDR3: TGCAGTGCTAGGAACGCGACTAATGAAAAACTGTTTTTT. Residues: CSARNATNEKLFF.

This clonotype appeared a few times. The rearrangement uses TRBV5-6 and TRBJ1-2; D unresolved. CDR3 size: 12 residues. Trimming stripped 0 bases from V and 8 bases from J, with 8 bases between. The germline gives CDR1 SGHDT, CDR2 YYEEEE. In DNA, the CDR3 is TGTGCCAGCAGCTTGGTAACGGAAGGCTACACCTTC. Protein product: CASSLVTEGYTF.

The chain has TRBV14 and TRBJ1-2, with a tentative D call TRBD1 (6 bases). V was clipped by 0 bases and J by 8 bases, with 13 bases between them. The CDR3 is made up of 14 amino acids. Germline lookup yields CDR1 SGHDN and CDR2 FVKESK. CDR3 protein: CASSQEYRVGGYTF. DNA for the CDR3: TGTGCCAGCAGCCAAGAATACAGGGTAGGAGGCTACACCTTC.

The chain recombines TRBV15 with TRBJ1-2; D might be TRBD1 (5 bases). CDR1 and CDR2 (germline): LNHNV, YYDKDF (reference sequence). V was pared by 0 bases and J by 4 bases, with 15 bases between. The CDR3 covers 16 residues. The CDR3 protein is CATSRDRRQQIYGYTF. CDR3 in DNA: TGTGCCACCAGCAGAGATCGGCGACAGCAAATCTATGGCTACACCTTC.

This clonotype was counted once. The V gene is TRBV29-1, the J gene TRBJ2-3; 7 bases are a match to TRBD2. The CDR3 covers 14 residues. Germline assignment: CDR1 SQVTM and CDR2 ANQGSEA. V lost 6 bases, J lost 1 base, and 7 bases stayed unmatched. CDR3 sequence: CSVEWGGGTDTQYF. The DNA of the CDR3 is TGCAGCGTGGAGTGGGGAGGGGGCACAGATACGCAGTATTTT.

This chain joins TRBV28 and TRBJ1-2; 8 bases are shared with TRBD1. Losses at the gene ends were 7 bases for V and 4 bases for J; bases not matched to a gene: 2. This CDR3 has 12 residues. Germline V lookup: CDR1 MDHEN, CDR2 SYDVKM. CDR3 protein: CASITGGYGYTF. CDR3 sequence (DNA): TGTGCCAGCATAACAGGGGGCTATGGCTACACCTTC.